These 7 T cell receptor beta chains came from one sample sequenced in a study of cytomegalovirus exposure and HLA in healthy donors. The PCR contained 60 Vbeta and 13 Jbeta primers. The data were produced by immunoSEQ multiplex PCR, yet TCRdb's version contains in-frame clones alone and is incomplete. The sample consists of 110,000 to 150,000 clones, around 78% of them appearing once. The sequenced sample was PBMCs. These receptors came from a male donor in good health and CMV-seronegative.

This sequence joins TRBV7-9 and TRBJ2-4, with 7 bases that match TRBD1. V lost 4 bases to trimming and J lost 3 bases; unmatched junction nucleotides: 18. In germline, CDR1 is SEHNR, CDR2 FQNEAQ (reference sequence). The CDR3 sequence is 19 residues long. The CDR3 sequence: CASSSPGSGTDTDKNIQYF. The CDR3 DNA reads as TGTGCCAGCAGCTCGCCGGGGTCCGGGACAGATACTGACAAAAACATTCAGTACTTC.

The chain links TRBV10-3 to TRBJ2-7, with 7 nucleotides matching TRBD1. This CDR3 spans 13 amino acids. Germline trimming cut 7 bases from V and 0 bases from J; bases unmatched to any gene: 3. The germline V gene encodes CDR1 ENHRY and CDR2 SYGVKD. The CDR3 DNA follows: TGTGCCATCAAGGGGACAGACTCCTACGAGCAGTACTTC. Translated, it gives CAIKGTDSYEQYF.

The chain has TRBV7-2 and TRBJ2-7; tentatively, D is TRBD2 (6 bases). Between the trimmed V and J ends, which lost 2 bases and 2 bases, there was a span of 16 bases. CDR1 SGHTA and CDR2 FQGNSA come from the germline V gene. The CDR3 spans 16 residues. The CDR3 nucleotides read TGTGCCAGCAGCTTAAGTGTCAGCACGGGGGCCTACGAGCAGTACTTC. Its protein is CASSLSVSTGAYEQYF.

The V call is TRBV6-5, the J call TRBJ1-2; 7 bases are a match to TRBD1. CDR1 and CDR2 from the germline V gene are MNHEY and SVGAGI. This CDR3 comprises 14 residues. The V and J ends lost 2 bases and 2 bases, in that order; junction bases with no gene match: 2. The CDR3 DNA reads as TGTGCCAGCAGTTACCCGACAGGGAACTATGGCTACACCTTC. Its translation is CASSYPTGNYGYTF.

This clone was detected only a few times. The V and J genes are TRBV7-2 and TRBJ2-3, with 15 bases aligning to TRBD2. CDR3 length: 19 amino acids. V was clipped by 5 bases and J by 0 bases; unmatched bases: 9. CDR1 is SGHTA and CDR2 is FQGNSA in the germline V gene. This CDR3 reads CASSHGLAGGQLSTDTQYF. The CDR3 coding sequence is TGTGCCAGCAGCCATGGACTAGCGGGGGGGCAACTCAGCACAGATACGCAGTATTTT.

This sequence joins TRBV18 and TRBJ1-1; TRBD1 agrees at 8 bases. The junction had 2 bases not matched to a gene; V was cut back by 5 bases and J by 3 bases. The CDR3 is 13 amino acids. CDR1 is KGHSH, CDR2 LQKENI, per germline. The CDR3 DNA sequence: TGTGCCAGCTCAATGGACAGGGACACTGAAGCTTTCTTT. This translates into CASSMDRDTEAFF.

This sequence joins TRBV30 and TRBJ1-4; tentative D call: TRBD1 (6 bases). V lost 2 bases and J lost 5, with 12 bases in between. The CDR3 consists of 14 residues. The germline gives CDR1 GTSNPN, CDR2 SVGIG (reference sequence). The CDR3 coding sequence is TGTGCCTGGAGTCGGACAGCTGGGAATGAAAAACTGTTTTTT. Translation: CAWSRTAGNEKLFF.